The 6 T cell receptor beta chains presented below share a single source sample, sequenced in a study of T cells in Graves' hyperthyroidism and ophthalmopathy. The investigators amplified TCR beta CDR3 regions from RNA transcripts. The primer set for the first-round RT-PCR of the TCR CDR3 was HTBI. MiXCR, run by TCRdb on the multiplex PCR reads, gives a single entry per CDR3 protein. The repertoire holds more than 300,000 distinct CDR3 sequences, about 18% seen once, with about 38% in the top ten. Sequenced: blood. Receptors originate from a man aged 18 to 29 with Graves' ophthalmopathy.

V usage is TRBV10-3 and J usage is TRBJ2-3; 12 bases are a match to TRBD2. This CDR3 has 19 residues. CDR1 ENHRY and CDR2 SYGVKD come from the germline V gene. The V gene end was trimmed by 5 bases and the J gene end by 5 bases; junction bases not matched to a gene: 17. The CDR3 here is CAISTSGGTIIYPGDTQYF. The CDR3 bases are TGTGCCATCAGTACTAGCGGGGGGACCATCATTTATCCGGGAGATACGCAGTATTTT.

This clonotype showed up many times. The V gene is TRBV12-3 or TRBV12-4, the J gene TRBJ2-5; unclear D gene. The CDR3 covers 12 residues. The V end lost 10 bases, the J end lost 7 bases, and 16 bases lay between the germline ends. CDR3 loop: CATSVIIGTQYF. For the CDR3, the DNA is TGTGCCACCTCAGTTATTATAGGGACCCAGTACTTC.

This clonotype was seen many times. The chain joins TRBV7-2 to TRBJ2-1; no definite D call. The V end lost 3 bases, the J end lost 1 base, and 10 bases lay between the germline ends. The germline gives CDR1 SGHTA, CDR2 FQGNSA. This CDR3 has 15 residues. The CDR3 bases are TGTGCCAGCAGCTTGGAGCGCCGATCCTACAATGAGCAGTTCTTC. It specifies CASSLERRSYNEQFF.

This clonotype was observed at least ten times. V is TRBV28 and J is TRBJ2-3, with 11 bases matching TRBD2. With V trimmed by 3 bases and J by 1 base, 12 bases remained unmatched. Germline CDR1 is MDHEN and CDR2 is SYDVKM. The CDR3 has 19 residues. CDR3 residues: CASSFGWISGGAGTDTQYF. CDR3 nucleotides: TGTGCCAGCAGTTTCGGGTGGATTAGCGGGGGGGCCGGCACAGATACGCAGTATTTT.

The V call is TRBV27, the J call TRBJ2-2, with 11 bases that match TRBD1. Per germline, CDR1 MNHEY and CDR2 SMNVEV (reference sequence). V trimming: 0 bases; J trimming: 7 bases; junction bases outside the gene matches: 1. This CDR3 contains 15 residues. In DNA form, the CDR3 reads TGTGCCAGCAGTTTATCAGGGACAGGGGGCGGGGAGCTGTTTTTT. It translates to CASSLSGTGGGELFF.

This clonotype was seen a handful of times. This chain uses TRBV20-1 with TRBJ1-4; D uncertain. Trimming removed 2 bases from V and 6 bases from J, with 13 bases in between. CDR3 length: 14 residues. Germline V gene data show CDR1 as DFQATT and CDR2 as SNEGSKA (reference sequence). CDR3 sequence: CSARYPSVDEKLFF. Here the CDR3 DNA reads TGCAGTGCTAGATATCCCTCCGTGGATGAAAAACTGTTTTTT.